The table lists the clone carrying this T cell receptor (beta chain) with a few counts. The CDR3 is 14 residues long. V lost 4 bases and J 4 bases, leaving 13 bases between the germline ends. Germline V CDR1 and CDR2: LGHNA, YNFKEQ. This sample is drawn from a study of CD8+ T cells in alopecia areata. As the sequencing template, cDNA was produced by extracting RNA and reverse transcribing it. Sequenced by immunoSEQ multiplex PCR; TCRdb stores in-frame clones only, minus some. The table has 150,000 to 200,000 clones, about three fifths seen once. Specified treatment: oral pan-JAK inhibitor, 5-10 mg twice daily.

This TCR came from a human donor with alopecia areata. This chain uses TRBV4-2 with TRBJ1-2; the D is unclear. Specimen: CD4+ T cells sorted from blood, collected at week 24, from a patient treated with tofacitinib. CDR3 DNA: TGTGCCAGCAGCCGAAGAGAGAGTGGCTATGGCTACACCTTC. Translating gives CASSRRESGYGYTF.